What follows is one T cell receptor beta chain and its context. Its antigen is unidentified. The sample originates from a study of cytomegalovirus exposure and HLA in healthy donors. Study-wide results and limits: Presence/absence analyses assumed roughly uniform sequencing depth across donors, which may not hold.

The CDR3 is made up of 14 amino acids. The germline V gene has CDR1 SGHTA and CDR2 FQGNSA. V gave up 8 bases and J gave up 2 bases, with 15 bases separating them. The PCR ran on 60 Vbeta and 13 Jbeta primers. The table came from immunoSEQ multiplex PCR; TCRdb's copy has only in-frame clones and leaves some out. The sample includes more than 100,000 clones, about 80% of them seen just once. The genes are TRBV7-2 and TRBJ1-1; perhaps TRBD1 as D (5 bases). The sequenced material came from PBMCs. This sequence was found in a female donor in good health and CMV-seropositive. The CDR3 loop is CASAPAGLNTEAFF. The CDR3 DNA is TGTGCCAGCGCACCCGCAGGGCTAAACACTGAAGCTTTCTTT.